One sample yielded the 19 T cell receptor beta chains listed below, sequenced in a study of control samples from healthy donors and cancer patients (dated by TCRdb to the early 2020s). The library was made by the immunoSEQ multiplex PCR assay. In its TCRdb copy, this immuneACCESS table keeps in-frame sequences only and misses some clones. Where compared with another copy, unresolved V genes explain less than half of these, and the others have no known cause. The sample table lists 150,000 to 200,000 clones, over 85% of them with a count of one. The ten largest clones represent about 1.4% of the sample. The sequencing sample was made of blood. The source is a young man in good health.

This clone was picked up many times. This chain links TRBV6-6 with TRBJ1-1; D is uncertain. V lost 0 bases and J lost 7, with 6 bases in between. CDR3 length equals 12 residues. CDR1 and CDR2 from the germline V gene are MNHNY and SVGAGI (reference sequence). CDR3 loop: CASSYSGNEAFF. The CDR3 DNA follows: TGTGCCAGCAGTTACTCTGGGAATGAAGCTTTCTTT.

The chain couples TRBV11-2 to TRBJ2-7; TRBD2 might be the D (6 bases). The V gene lost 1 base and the J gene lost 3 bases, with 10 bases spanning the gap. This CDR3 contains 14 residues. Germline CDR1 is SGHAT and CDR2 is FQNNGV. The CDR3 DNA reads as TGTGCCAGCAGCTTAGCCCCGGGGGACTACGAGCAGTACTTC. Amino acids: CASSLAPGDYEQYF.

This chain links TRBV13 with TRBJ1-1; unclear D gene. Germline V gene lookup returns CDR1 PRHDT and CDR2 FYEKMQ (reference sequence). Trimming left V 1 base short and J 3 bases short, with 9 bases between. This CDR3 has 14 amino acids. In DNA form, the CDR3 reads TGTGCCAGCAGCTTAGCTGGGATGGACACTGAAGCTTTCTTT. Translation gives CASSLAGMDTEAFF.

The chain combines TRBV11-2 with TRBJ1-6; unclear D gene. This CDR3 comprises 17 residues. Germline CDR1 SGHAT, CDR2 FQNNGV. V dropped 5 bases and J dropped 0 bases, with 14 bases sitting between them. The CDR3 protein is CASSPRSASSYNSPLHF. DNA for the CDR3: TGTGCCAGCAGCCCACGATCGGCTAGCTCCTATAATTCACCCCTCCACTTT. The variable domain in full, completed from reference TRBV11-2 and TRBJ1-6, reads EAGVAQSPRYKIIEKRQSVAFWCNPISGHATLYWYQQILGQGPKLLIQFQNNGVVDDSQLPKDRFSAERLKGVDSTLKIQPAKLEDSAVYLCASSPRSASSYNSPLHFGNGTRLTVT.

The chain carries TRBV10-2 and TRBJ1-1; D unclear. The CDR3 spans 13 residues. Trimming removed 3 bases at V and 6 bases at J, with 11 bases between. The germline V gene encodes CDR1 WSHSY and CDR2 SAAADI. This CDR3 reads CASSERGPPEAFF. The CDR3 DNA follows: TGCGCCAGCAGTGAAAGAGGTCCGCCTGAAGCTTTCTTT.

The chain recombines TRBV5-6 with TRBJ1-1, with D possibly being TRBD1 (5 bases). V was clipped by 1 base and J by 7 bases, with 8 bases between them. Germline V lookup: CDR1 SGHDT, CDR2 YYEEEE. The CDR3 is 12 residues long. CDR3 amino acids: CASSLWGLEAFF. In nucleotides, the CDR3 is TGTGCCAGCAGCTTGTGGGGACTTGAAGCTTTCTTT.

The rearrangement links TRBV12-5 to TRBJ1-3, with a weak D call TRBD1 (6 bases). The V end was cut by 3 bases, the J end by 4 bases, with 19 bases between. This CDR3 has 17 residues. Per germline, CDR1 LGHNT and CDR2 FRNRAP. The CDR3 nucleotides are TGTGCTAGTGGTTTTAACATTACGGGGGGGCCGGGAAACACCATATATTTT. Its protein product is CASGFNITGGPGNTIYF.

The V gene is TRBV7-8, the J gene TRBJ2-5; 7 bases fit TRBD2. V lost 3 bases and J lost 2; bases outside the gene matches: 6. Germline CDR1 is SGHVS and CDR2 is FQNEAQ. The CDR3 is made up of 15 amino acids. The CDR3 sequence: CASSFPAGRQETQYF. In DNA form, the CDR3 reads TGTGCCAGCAGCTTCCCAGCGGGAAGACAAGAGACCCAGTACTTC.

The V and J genes are TRBV6-5 and TRBJ1-1; no clear D gene. Between the trimmed V and J ends, which lost 6 bases and 6 bases, there was a span of 8 bases. The V gene's germline CDR1 is MNHEY and CDR2 SVGAGI. The CDR3 is 11 amino acids. The CDR3 DNA sequence: TGTGCCAGCAGCACCTTTCCTGAAGCTTTCTTT. As protein: CASSTFPEAFF.

V is TRBV6-2 or TRBV6-3 and J is TRBJ1-5; the D is unclear. V gave up 0 bases and J gave up 2 bases, with 8 bases separating them. Germline V gene sequence: CDR1 MNHEY, CDR2 SVGEGT. The CDR3 spans 15 residues. The CDR3: CASSYSRVGNQPQHF. CDR3 nucleotide sequence: TGTGCCAGCAGTTACTCGAGGGTGGGCAATCAGCCCCAGCATTTT.

The rearrangement uses TRBV28 and TRBJ2-7; D ambiguous. Germline assignment: CDR1 MDHEN and CDR2 SYDVKM. V lost 2 bases, J lost 1 base, and 9 bases lay in between. CDR3 size: 14 residues. The CDR3 DNA is TGTGCCAGCAGTTTAGTCGGCACATCCTACGAGCAGTACTTC. It is translated as CASSLVGTSYEQYF.

This clone was seen only once. The chain is built from TRBV2 and TRBJ1-6; D may be TRBD1 (6 bases). Per the germline V gene, CDR1 is SNHLY and CDR2 is FYNNEI. Between the trimmed V and J ends, which lost 7 bases and 8 bases, there was a span of 15 bases. There are 14 residues in the CDR3. In DNA form, the CDR3 reads TGTGCCAGCACACAGGGTGGGGGAGATTCACCCCTCCACTTT. Translating gives CASTQGGGDSPLHF.

The chain has TRBV4-3 and TRBJ2-2; D could derive from TRBD1 or TRBD2 (5 bases each). Germline loops: CDR1 LGHNA, CDR2 YSLEER. The CDR3 totals 15 residues. V lost 4 bases and J 1 base, leaving 10 bases between the germline ends. Here the CDR3 DNA reads TGCGCCAGCAGCCCAGTTGGGGGGAACACCGGGGAGCTGTTTTTT. Translating it yields CASSPVGGNTGELFF.

This chain links TRBV15 with TRBJ1-4; D call uncertain. CDR1 is LNHNV and CDR2 is YYDKDF in the germline V gene (reference sequence). Trimming shortened V by 0 bases and J by 5 bases, and 13 bases separated the two germline ends. The CDR3 sequence is 16 residues long. The CDR3 bases are TGTGCCACCAGCAGAGAGGGTGGGCAGATAAATGAAAAACTGTTTTTT. Translating it yields CATSREGGQINEKLFF. Based on the CDR3 plus reference TRBV15 and TRBJ1-4, the full variable domain is DAMVIQNPRYQVTQFGKPVTLSCSQTLNHNVMYWYQQKSSQAPKLLFHYYDKDFNNEADTPDNFQSRRPNTSFCFLDIRSPGLGDTAMYLCATSREGGQINEKLFFGSGTQLSVL.

The chain combines TRBV27 with TRBJ2-7, with TRBD1 matching 12 bases. Germline V CDR1 and CDR2: MNHEY, SMNVEV (reference sequence). The CDR3 covers 17 residues. J lost 4 bases, V lost 2 bases, and 9 bases had no gene match. CDR3 protein: CASSLVGRDRGRYEQYF. CDR3 sequence (DNA): TGTGCCAGCAGTTTAGTTGGGAGGGACAGGGGGCGATACGAGCAGTACTTC.

This clone occurred once. This chain uses TRBV30 with TRBJ2-2; D gene unclear. V was shortened by 0 bases and J by 4 bases, with 9 bases between the two germline ends. Germline V CDR1 and CDR2: GTSNPN, SVGIG (reference sequence). The CDR3 covers 14 residues. The CDR3 here is CAWSVGRATGELFF. DNA of the CDR3: TGTGCCTGGAGTGTTGGTAGGGCCACCGGGGAGCTGTTTTTT.

To note about this clone: In the same sample, other DNA sequences code for this CDR3. The gene calls are TRBV7-2 and TRBJ1-2; D may be TRBD1 (5 bases). Trimming cost V 2 bases and J 2 bases, with 6 bases left between them. The CDR3 has 13 amino acids. The germline gives CDR1 SGHTA, CDR2 FQGNSA. In nucleotides, the CDR3 is TGTGCCAGCAGCTTAAGGGGCAACTATGGCTACACCTTC. It encodes CASSLRGNYGYTF.

The chain joins TRBV3-1 (or the pseudogene TRBV3-2) to TRBJ2-2, with 12 bases identical to TRBD2. The CDR3 extends over 17 amino acids. Germline V gene lookup returns CDR1 LGHDT and CDR2 YNNKEL (reference sequence). V lost 4 bases, J lost 6 bases, and 9 bases stayed unmatched. The CDR3 coding sequence is TGTGCCAGCAGCCCCAAAGCTAGCGGGGGGGCTGCCGGGGAGCTGTTTTTT. It specifies CASSPKASGGAAGELFF.

A note on this clone: The junction departs from germline at one end; a sequencing error may be responsible. V and J are TRBV27 and TRBJ2-3; possibly TRBD1 or TRBD2 for D (5 bases each). This CDR3 is built from 13 residues. Germline CDR1 is MNHEY and CDR2 is SMNVEV (reference sequence). Here the CDR3 DNA reads TGTGTCAGCAGGGACGGGGATGGCAGAACGCAGTATTTT. Amino acids: CVSRDGDGRTQYF.